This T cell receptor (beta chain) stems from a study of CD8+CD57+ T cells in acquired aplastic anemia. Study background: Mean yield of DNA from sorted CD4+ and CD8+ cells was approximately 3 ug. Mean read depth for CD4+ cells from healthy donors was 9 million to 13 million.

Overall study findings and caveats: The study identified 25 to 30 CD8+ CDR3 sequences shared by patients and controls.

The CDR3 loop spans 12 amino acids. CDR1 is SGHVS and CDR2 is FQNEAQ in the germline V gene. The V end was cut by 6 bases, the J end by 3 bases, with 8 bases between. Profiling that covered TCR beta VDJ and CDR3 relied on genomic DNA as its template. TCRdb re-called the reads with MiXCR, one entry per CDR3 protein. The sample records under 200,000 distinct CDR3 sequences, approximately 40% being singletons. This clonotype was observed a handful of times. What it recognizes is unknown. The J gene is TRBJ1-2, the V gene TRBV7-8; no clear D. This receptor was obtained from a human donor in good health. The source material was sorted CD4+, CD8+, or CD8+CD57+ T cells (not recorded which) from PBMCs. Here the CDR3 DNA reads TGTGCCAGCAGTGTGGGAGACTATGGCTACACCTTC. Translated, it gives CASSVGDYGYTF.